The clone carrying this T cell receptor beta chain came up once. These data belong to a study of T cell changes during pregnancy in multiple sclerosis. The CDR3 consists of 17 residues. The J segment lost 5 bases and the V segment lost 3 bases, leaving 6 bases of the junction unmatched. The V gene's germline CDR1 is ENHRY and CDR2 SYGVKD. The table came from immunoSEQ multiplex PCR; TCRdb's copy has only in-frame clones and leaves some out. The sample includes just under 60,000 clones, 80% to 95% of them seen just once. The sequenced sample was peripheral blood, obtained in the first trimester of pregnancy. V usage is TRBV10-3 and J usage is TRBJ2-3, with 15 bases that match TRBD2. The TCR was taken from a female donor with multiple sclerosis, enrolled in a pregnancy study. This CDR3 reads CAISDPGLAGGKDTQYF. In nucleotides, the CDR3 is TGTGCCATCAGTGACCCTGGACTAGCGGGGGGGAAAGATACGCAGTATTTT.